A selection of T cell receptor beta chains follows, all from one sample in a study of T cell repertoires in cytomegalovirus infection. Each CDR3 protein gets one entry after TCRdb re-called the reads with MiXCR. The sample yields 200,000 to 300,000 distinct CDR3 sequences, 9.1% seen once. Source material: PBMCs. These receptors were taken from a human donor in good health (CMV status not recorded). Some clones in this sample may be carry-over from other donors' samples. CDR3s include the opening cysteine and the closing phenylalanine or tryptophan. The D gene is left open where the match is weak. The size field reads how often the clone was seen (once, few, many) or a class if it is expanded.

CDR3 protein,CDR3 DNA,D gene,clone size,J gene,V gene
CASRPGVGTGELFF,TGTGCCAGCAGACCCGGGGTGGGCACCGGGGAGCTGTTTTTT,NA,many,TRBJ2-2,TRBV12-3/TRBV12-4
CASSQEGAPYNEQFF,TGCGCCAGCAGCCAAGAAGGTGCGCCCTACAATGAGCAGTTCTTC,NA,many,TRBJ2-1,TRBV4-1
CASRYSGRAGEQYF,TGTGCCAGCCGCTACAGCGGGAGGGCCGGCGAGCAGTACTTC,TRBD2,many,TRBJ2-7,TRBV7-2
CASSVTGSNTEAFF,TGTGCCAGCAGTGTCACAGGGTCGAACACTGAAGCTTTCTTT,NA,many,TRBJ1-1,TRBV12-3/TRBV12-4
CASSLSGVKSPLHF,TGTGCCAGCAGCTTATCAGGGGTTAAGTCACCCCTCCACTTT,NA,many,TRBJ1-6,TRBV11-3
CASSEYVGVETQYF,TGTGCCAGCAGTGAATATGTGGGGGTAGAGACCCAGTACTTC,NA,many,TRBJ2-5,TRBV25-1
CASSSGLASSYEQYF,TGTGCCAGCAGCTCCGGACTAGCCAGCTCCTACGAGCAGTACTTC,TRBD2,many,TRBJ2-7,TRBV11-3
CASRLRTSESYEQYF,TGTGCCAGCAGGCTTCGGACTAGCGAGTCCTACGAGCAGTACTTC,TRBD2,many,TRBJ2-7,TRBV6-2/TRBV6-3
CATSREEGTGSGANVLTF,TGTGCCACCAGCAGAGAAGAGGGGACAGGCTCTGGGGCCAACGTCCTGACTTTC,TRBD1,many,TRBJ2-6,TRBV15
CASSLVERAVVGEQYF,TGTGCCAGCAGCTTAGTCGAGCGGGCCGTTGTCGGAGAGCAGTACTTC,NA,many,TRBJ2-7,TRBV7-8
CASRAGTLGNSGNTIYF,TGTGCCAGCAGAGCAGGGACACTCGGAAACTCTGGAAACACCATATATTTT,NA,many,TRBJ1-3,TRBV6-1
CASTFTATDGYTF,TGTGCCAGCACCTTTACAGCGACGGACGGCTACACCTTC,NA,few,TRBJ1-2,TRBV11-2